Presented here are 18 T cell receptor beta chains from one specimen sequenced in a study of T cell responses to AZD1222 COVID-19 vaccine (dated by TCRdb to about 2021). The label giving this sample's time point can be read as: about 28 days (+/-7) after the second vaccine dose. Library creation used the immunoSEQ multiplex PCR assay. This is the immuneACCESS table as TCRdb keeps it, with only in-frame sequences that have V and J called. A part of the clones is gone; compared with another copy, unresolved V genes explain less than half, and the rest is unexplained. This sample comprises approximately 100,000 clones, 70% to 90% of them detected only once. Under 2.5% of the sample lies in the top ten. Sample: peripheral blood, taken 28 days after the second AZD1222 dose. Receptor source: an adult who received the AZD1222 COVID-19 vaccine.

The V and J genes are TRBV2 and TRBJ1-3; D remains unclear. The CDR3 is 16 residues long. Germline V gene data show CDR1 as SNHLY and CDR2 as FYNNEI. V dropped 6 bases and J dropped 0 bases, with 15 bases sitting between them. Here the CDR3 reads CASRSVRLSSGNTIYF. The CDR3 nucleotides are TGTGCCAGCAGATCAGTAAGATTAAGCTCTGGAAACACCATATATTTT.

The chain uses TRBV30 and TRBJ1-2; TRBD1 matches at 8 bases. Germline values: CDR1 GTSNPN, CDR2 SVGIG (reference sequence). V lost 7 bases, J lost 9 bases, and 10 bases stayed unmatched. The length of the CDR3 is 12 residues. CDR3 coding DNA: TGTGCCTCCAAGGACAGGGAACGTCGCTACACCTTC. Its translation is CASKDRERRYTF.

The chain joins TRBV7-6 to TRBJ2-7; 15 bases agree with TRBD2. The CDR3 is 19 residues long. Germline lookup yields CDR1 SGHVS and CDR2 FNYEAQ. After removal of 1 base from V and 0 bases from J, the junction contained 7 bases not matched to a gene. The CDR3 bases are TGTGCCAGCAGCTTAGGGGGACTAGCGGGGGGAGTAGGCTCCTACGAGCAGTACTTC. The encoded protein is CASSLGGLAGGVGSYEQYF. The full variable domain, in which reference TRBV7-6 and TRBJ2-7 provide the parts outside the CDR3, is GAGVSQSPRYKVTKRGQDVALRCDPISGHVSLYWYRQALGQGPEFLTYFNYEAQQDKSGLPNDRFSAERPEGSISTLTIQRTEQRDSAMYRCASSLGGLAGGVGSYEQYFGPGTRLTVT.

This chain links TRBV28 with TRBJ1-1; tentative D call: TRBD1 (6 bases). The CDR3 has 16 amino acids. The V gene's germline CDR1 is MDHEN and CDR2 SYDVKM. V was trimmed by 2 bases and J by 3 bases, leaving 16 bases between them. CDR3 sequence (DNA): TGTGCCAGCAGTTTAAGGGGGGGGTGGGTGCACACTGAAGCTTTCTTT. Its translation: CASSLRGGWVHTEAFF.

Points on this clone: Other DNA sequences within the sample encode an identical CDR3. The chain combines TRBV24-1 with TRBJ2-1, with no clear D. This CDR3 has 11 residues. V shed 0 bases and J shed 8 bases, with 1 base lying between them. The V gene's germline CDR1 is KGHDR and CDR2 SFDVKD. CDR3 in amino acids: CATSDLYEQFF. The DNA for the CDR3 is TGTGCCACCAGTGATTTGTATGAGCAGTTCTTC.

The rearrangement links TRBV28 to TRBJ2-2, with 11 bases identical to TRBD1. Germline CDR1 and CDR2: MDHEN and SYDVKM. Unmatched junction bases numbered 15, after V lost 1 base and J lost 5 bases. The CDR3 is made up of 20 amino acids. CDR3 nucleotide sequence: TGTGCCAGCAGTTTATTTGTCCCTGGGACAGGGGGTGCTCGAACCGGGGAGCTGTTTTTT. This translates into CASSLFVPGTGGARTGELFF.

The chain couples TRBV18 to TRBJ1-1; TRBD1 agrees at 7 bases. Germline CDR1 reads KGHSH; CDR2 reads LQKENI. The CDR3 covers 16 residues. V lost 3 bases and J lost 1; bases outside the gene matches: 8. CDR3 sequence: CASSPFLDRPNTEAFF. CDR3 DNA: TGTGCCAGCTCACCTTTTTTGGACAGGCCGAACACTGAAGCTTTCTTT.

V usage is TRBV9 and J usage is TRBJ2-3, with D perhaps being TRBD1 or TRBD2 (6 bases each). V was pared by 0 bases and J by 3 bases, with 11 bases between. The CDR3 has 15 residues. From germline, CDR1 is SGDLS and CDR2 YYNGEE. Here the CDR3 DNA reads TGTGCCAGCAGCGTAGCCGGAGGGGGAACAGATACGCAGTATTTT. Protein sequence: CASSVAGGGTDTQYF.

V and J are TRBV19 and TRBJ2-2; TRBD2 is a possible D gene (6 bases). V was clipped by 7 bases and J by 4 bases, with 25 bases between them. Germline lookup yields CDR1 LNHDA and CDR2 SQIVND (reference sequence). The CDR3 totals 18 residues. CDR3 loop: CASMGGVSALVGTGELFF. In DNA, the CDR3 is TGTGCCAGTATGGGGGGTGTTTCCGCGTTGGTTGGCACCGGGGAGCTGTTTTTT. The entire variable domain, with the rest obtained from reference TRBV19 and TRBJ2-2, is as follows: DGGITQSPKYLFRKEGQNVTLSCEQNLNHDAMYWYRQDPGQGLRLIYYSQIVNDFQKGDIAEGYSVSREKKESFPLTVTSAQKNPTAFYLCASMGGVSALVGTGELFFGEGSRLTVL.

The chain combines TRBV28 with TRBJ1-2; D is ambiguous. The CDR3 runs to 13 residues. With 2 bases removed from V and 2 bases from J, the gap between germline ends came to 6 bases. Germline V lookup: CDR1 MDHEN, CDR2 SYDVKM. The CDR3, as DNA: TGTGCCAGCAGTTTAGGAGGGAACTATGGCTACACCTTC. It yields the protein CASSLGGNYGYTF.

This chain connects TRBV7-8 to TRBJ1-5, with D hard to call. The V end lost 1 base, the J end lost 0 bases, and 7 bases lay between the germline ends. Germline V CDR1 and CDR2: SGHVS, FQNEAQ. The CDR3 loop spans 15 amino acids. The CDR3 here is CASSLGTVSNQPQHF. For the CDR3, the DNA is TGTGCCAGCAGCTTAGGGACGGTTAGCAATCAGCCCCAGCATTTT.

The V call is TRBV3-1 (or the pseudogene TRBV3-2), the J call TRBJ2-1, with 7 bases identical to TRBD2. Germline assignment: CDR1 LGHDT and CDR2 YNNKEL (reference sequence). V gave up 4 bases and J gave up 6 bases; unmatched junction bases: 6. The CDR3 contains 14 residues. Here the CDR3 DNA reads TGTGCCAGCAGCCTGTCTAGCGGACCCAATGAGCAGTTCTTC. Its protein is CASSLSSGPNEQFF.

J is TRBJ2-3 and V is TRBV5-4; 8 nucleotides match TRBD1. Germline V CDR1 and CDR2: SGHNT, YYREEE (reference sequence). The trim removed 2 bases at V and 7 bases at J, leaving 12 bases unmatched. The CDR3 contains 16 residues. The CDR3 region has the DNA TGTGCCAGCAGCTTAGGGACAGGCCAACTTGTGTATACGCAGTATTTT. Translated, it gives CASSLGTGQLVYTQYF.

This clone came up once. The chain uses TRBV30 and TRBJ2-5, with TRBD2 as a possible D gene (6 bases). V was cut by 2 bases and J by 5 bases, with 15 bases left in between. In germline, CDR1 is GTSNPN, CDR2 SVGIG (reference sequence). The CDR3 contains 14 residues. Here the CDR3 DNA reads TGTGCCTGGAGTAGGCTAGCGTGGATGGAGACCCAGTACTTC. This sequence encodes CAWSRLAWMETQYF.

The gene calls are TRBV1 and TRBJ2-7; no check of the table's D call, TRBD2, against the DNA was made. TRBV1 is a documented pseudogene. This CDR3 spans 13 amino acids. CDR3 protein: CTSKGGVLYEQYF. The CDR3 region has the DNA TGCACCAGCAAGGGAGGGGTTCTCTACGAGCAGTACTTC.

The rearrangement joins TRBV6-2 or TRBV6-3 to TRBJ2-7; 8 nucleotides line up with TRBD2. Unmatched junction bases numbered 5, after V lost 6 bases and J lost 1 base. The V gene's germline CDR1 is MNHEY and CDR2 SVGEGT. The CDR3 runs 14 residues. The CDR3 bases are TGTGCCAGCAGCCTCAGCGGGGGTTCCTACGAGCAGTACTTC. Translated: CASSLSGGSYEQYF.

The V call is TRBV7-9, the J call TRBJ2-5; a possible D gene is TRBD1 (6 bases). This CDR3 has 13 amino acids. Trimming took 2 bases from V and 5 from J, leaving 9 bases between them. Germline V lookup: CDR1 SEHNR, CDR2 FQNEAQ (reference sequence). CDR3 sequence (DNA): TGTGCCAGCAGCTTAAACAGGGCGGAGACCCAGTACTTC. It yields the protein CASSLNRAETQYF. Combining the CDR3 with reference TRBV7-9 and TRBJ2-5 gives the whole variable domain DTGVSQNPRHKITKRGQNVTFRCDPISEHNRLYWYRQTLGQGPEFLTYFQNEAQLEKSRLLSDRFSAERPKGSFSTLEIQRTEQGDSAMYLCASSLNRAETQYFGPGTRLLVL.

The V and J genes are TRBV7-9 and TRBJ1-2, with 7 bases that match TRBD1. CDR3 length: 19 amino acids. Germline CDR1 is SEHNR and CDR2 is FQNEAQ (reference sequence). J gave up 5 bases and V 4 bases, and 22 bases lay outside the gene matches. The CDR3 sequence is CASSSGWNRGQFALYGYTF. Written as DNA, the CDR3 is TGTGCCAGCAGCTCGGGATGGAACAGGGGTCAATTCGCACTTTATGGCTACACCTTC.